The rows below give T cell receptor beta chains drawn from one sample of a study of cytomegalovirus exposure and HLA in healthy donors. Only in-frame clones appear in the TCRdb table, and some are missing; sequencing was by immunoSEQ multiplex PCR. Here the sample spans a few hundred thousand clones, 80% to 95% being singletons. The sequencing input was PBMCs. The receptors come from a woman under 30 in good health and CMV-seronegative. CDR3s include the opening cysteine and the closing phenylalanine or tryptophan. The D gene is left open where the match is weak. Clone size, where shown, is once, few, many, or a class for clones that have expanded.

J gene	V gene	D gene	clone size	CDR3 length	CDR3 protein	CDR3 DNA
TRBJ2-4	TRBV19	TRBD1	.	14	CASSQHTGAGIQYF	TGTGCCAGTAGTCAACATACAGGGGCGGGCATTCAGTACTTC
TRBJ2-7	TRBV13	.	.	13	CASSLLTTYEQYF	TGTGCCAGCAGCTTATTGACTACCTACGAGCAGTACTTC
TRBJ1-3	TRBV4-2	.	few	17	CASSQMTLVSSGNTIYF	TGTGCCAGCAGCCAAATGACACTTGTTAGCTCTGGAAACACCATATATTTT
TRBJ2-1	TRBV28	TRBD2	.	15	CASSQGTREINEQFF	TGTGCCAGCAGCCAAGGGACTAGAGAAATCAATGAGCAGTTCTTC
TRBJ2-1	TRBV28	TRBD2	.	16	CASSYITSGTYNEQFF	TGTGCCAGCAGTTATATTACTAGCGGGACCTACAATGAGCAGTTCTTC
TRBJ2-7	TRBV29-1	TRBD1	.	14	CSVGGQVRPYEQYF	TGCAGCGTTGGAGGACAGGTCAGACCCTACGAGCAGTACTTC
TRBJ2-3	TRBV5-1	.	.	16	CASSLAGGFRTDTQYF	TGCGCCAGCAGCTTGGCAGGCGGGTTCCGCACAGATACGCAGTATTTT
TRBJ2-6	TRBV6-6	.	once	16	CASTIGEASGANVLTF	TGTGCCAGCACCATAGGGGAGGCCTCTGGGGCCAACGTCCTGACTTTC
TRBJ2-7	TRBV7-2	TRBD2	.	16	CASSQPGLAALYEQYF	TGTGCCAGCAGCCAACCGGGACTAGCGGCTCTGTACGAGCAGTACTTC
TRBJ1-5	TRBV2	TRBD1	.	14	CASRDDRGGQPQHF	TGTGCCAGCAGAGACGACAGGGGCGGGCAGCCCCAGCATTTT
TRBJ2-1	TRBV7-3	.	.	13	CASSLALKNEQFF	TGTGCCAGCAGCTTAGCACTTAAAAATGAGCAGTTCTTC
TRBJ2-1	TRBV2	.	.	12	CAGTGGYNEQFF	TGTGCCGGCACCGGCGGCTACAATGAGCAGTTCTTC
TRBJ2-3	TRBV28	.	once	16	CASSFHGAGYTDTQYF	TGTGCCAGCAGTTTTCATGGGGCGGGGTACACAGATACGCAGTATTTT
TRBJ1-4	TRBV29-1	TRBD1	.	16	CSVEGTTGGVGEKLFF	TGCAGCGTTGAAGGAACCACAGGGGGCGTAGGTGAAAAACTGTTTTTT
TRBJ2-1	TRBV25-1	TRBD2	.	16	CASSRRGSGSMNEQFF	TGTGCCAGCAGCCGAAGGGGTAGCGGGAGTATGAATGAGCAGTTCTTC
TRBJ2-2	TRBV30	.	.	11	CAWGLMGELFF	TGTGCCTGGGGACTGATGGGGGAGCTGTTTTTT
TRBJ1-5	TRBV27	.	once	11	CASSLTQPQHF	TGTGCCAGCAGTTTGACACAGCCCCAGCATTTT
TRBJ1-1	TRBV5-4	.	.	14	CASSLERTNTEAFF	TGTGCCAGCAGCTTGGAGCGGACGAACACTGAAGCTTTCTTT
TRBJ1-2	TRBV5-4	.	.	13	CASSLVGEDGYTF	TGTGCCAGCAGCTTGGTGGGGGAGGATGGCTACACCTTC
TRBJ1-1	TRBV9	.	.	15	CASSVVPGMNTEAFF	TGTGCCAGCAGCGTAGTTCCAGGGATGAACACTGAAGCTTTCTTT
TRBJ2-7	TRBV6-1	TRBD2	.	15	CASRQIAGTTSEQYF	TGTGCCAGCAGACAGATAGCCGGGACTACCTCCGAGCAGTACTTC
TRBJ1-3	TRBV9	TRBD1	.	15	CASSVGQGAGNTIYF	TGTGCCAGCAGCGTAGGACAGGGGGCTGGAAACACCATATATTTT
TRBJ1-1	TRBV5-1	.	.	14	CASSLIPGNTEAFF	TGCGCCAGCAGTTTGATTCCAGGTAACACTGAAGCTTTCTTT
TRBJ1-3	TRBV19	.	.	14	CASSINPVGNTIYF	TGTGCCAGTAGTATCAATCCAGTTGGAAACACCATATATTTT
TRBJ1-1	TRBV9	TRBD1	.	16	CASSRTQGAPATEAFF	TGTGCCAGCAGCCGTACCCAGGGGGCGCCCGCCACTGAAGCTTTCTTT